The 15 T cell receptor beta chains below come from one sample, sequenced in a study of CDR3 diversity in severe acne (dated by TCRdb to between 2019 and 2020). Library preparation employed PCR. The instrument was an Illumina HiSeq 2000. TCRdb redid the processing of the public reads, applying fastp at Q25 and MiXCR, and retained in-frame beta chains. For every CDR3 protein sequence, its rows merge into one entry that carries the most common genes and DNA. The sample table lists roughly 93,000 distinct CDR3 sequences, approximately 54% of them with a count of one. The ten largest account for 9.5% to 13% of the sample. What was sequenced was blood. Every receptor here comes from a male donor with severe acne vulgaris.

The genes are TRBV10-1 and TRBJ2-3; D unresolved. The CDR3 has 12 residues. Trimming removed 3 bases from V and 4 bases from J, with 5 bases in between. Germline V gene lookup returns CDR1 WNHNN and CDR2 SYGVQD (reference sequence). The CDR3 sequence: CASSDASDTQYF. The CDR3 coding sequence is TGCGCCAGCAGTGATGCATCAGATACGCAGTATTTT.

The chain has TRBV15 and TRBJ1-1; D call uncertain. This CDR3 region has 14 residues. The germline V and J ends were trimmed by 5 bases and 4 bases, with 14 bases remaining between them. Germline loops: CDR1 LNHNV, CDR2 YYDKDF (reference sequence). In DNA form, the CDR3 reads TGTGCCACCAGCCACCGAGGACGGGGCACTGAAGCTTTCTTT. Protein sequence: CATSHRGRGTEAFF.

In its sample, this clonotype is medium-sized. V gene TRBV20-1 combines with J gene TRBJ2-7; 7 bases are shared with TRBD1. V lost 2 bases and J lost 5; bases outside the gene matches: 3. Germline V gives CDR1 DFQATT, CDR2 SNEGSKA (reference sequence). CDR3 size: 12 residues. The CDR3 region has the DNA TGCAGTGCTAGAAATGACAGGGACGAGCAGTACTTC. Amino acid sequence: CSARNDRDEQYF.

This chain joins TRBV24-1 and TRBJ2-1, with 11 bases lining up with TRBD2. The germline gives CDR1 KGHDR, CDR2 SFDVKD. Trimming cost V 4 bases and J 7 bases; bases outside gene matches: 8. This CDR3 contains 16 residues. The CDR3 DNA sequence: TGTGCCACCAGTGAGCCGACTAGCGGGAACAGGAATGAGCAGTTCTTC. The encoded protein is CATSEPTSGNRNEQFF.

The chain has TRBV25-1 and TRBJ1-2; weak D call: TRBD1 (5 bases). The CDR3 is 12 residues long. V dropped 1 base and J dropped 14 bases, with 14 bases sitting between them. Germline V CDR1 and CDR2: MGHDK, SYGVNS. The CDR3 bases are TGTGCCAGCAGTGAATTCTCGGGGACCCAGACCTTC. Its protein product is CASSEFSGTQTF.

This clonotype was recorded at least ten times. The chain's CDR3 is CASSPDPRGRISHNEQFF. For the CDR3, the DNA is TGCGCCAGCAGCCCGGACCCCAGGGGGCGGATCTCACACAATGAGCAGTTCTTC. The J gene is TRBJ2-1, the V gene TRBV5-1, with TRBD1 matching 8 bases. The V segment lost 4 bases and the J segment 5 bases; nucleotides outside the gene matches: 17. The CDR3 is 18 residues long. Germline V CDR1 and CDR2: SGHRS, YFSETQ.

In this sample, this clonotype is medium-sized. The V call is TRBV7-9, the J call TRBJ2-7, with D tentatively TRBD2 (6 bases). The CDR3 is 17 amino acids. V was shortened by 2 bases and J by 5 bases, with 22 bases between the two germline ends. Germline values: CDR1 SEHNR, CDR2 FQNEAQ (reference sequence). CDR3 residues: CASSLPRSGGIANEQYF. The CDR3 nucleotides read TGTGCCAGCAGCTTACCCCGGTCCGGCGGGATAGCGAACGAGCAGTACTTC.

The chain joins TRBV29-1 to TRBJ2-5; D not resolved. V was shortened by 5 bases and J by 0 bases, with 10 bases between the two germline ends. Germline-derived CDR1 and CDR2 are SQVTM and ANQGSEA. This CDR3 contains 13 residues. The chain's CDR3 is CSVNRANQETQYF. The CDR3 DNA follows: TGCAGCGTTAACCGGGCTAACCAAGAGACCCAGTACTTC.

As to this clonotype: Its ends do not fully match the called genes, so a read error is possible. This chain connects TRBV10-1 to TRBJ1-3, with D uncertain. Germline V gene sequence: CDR1 WNHNN, CDR2 SYGVQD (reference sequence). This CDR3 is built from 13 residues. This CDR3 reads CASSKGPGNTMYF. CDR3 DNA: TGTGCCAGCAGTAAAGGCCCTGGAAACACCATGTACTTT.

This clonotype came up a few times. This chain joins TRBV6-1 and TRBJ1-1; 8 bases map to TRBD1. Losses at the gene ends were 2 bases for V and 0 bases for J; bases not matched to a gene: 5. The V gene's germline CDR1 is MNHNS and CDR2 SASEGT. There are 16 residues in the CDR3. The CDR3 sequence: CASSEPPDRVNTEAFF. The CDR3 DNA follows: TGTGCCAGCAGTGAACCCCCGGACAGGGTGAACACTGAAGCTTTCTTT.

This clonotype was observed at least ten times. This sequence joins TRBV20-1 and TRBJ2-5; D is uncertain. Germline-derived CDR1 and CDR2 are DFQATT and SNEGSKA (reference sequence). V was clipped by 2 bases and J by 1 base, with 11 bases between them. CDR3 length: 14 residues. CDR3 residues: CSARPWITQETQYF. CDR3 nucleotides: TGCAGTGCTAGACCTTGGATTACCCAAGAGACCCAGTACTTC.

The chain joins TRBV19 to TRBJ2-7, with TRBD2 matching 8 bases. The CDR3 totals 15 residues. Per the germline V gene, CDR1 is LNHDA and CDR2 is SQIVND (reference sequence). The junction had 12 bases not matched to a gene; V was cut back by 9 bases and J by 2 bases. DNA of the CDR3: TGTGCCAGCAGTTTTAGGGGACTAGGGACCTACGAGCAGTACTTC. This encodes CASSFRGLGTYEQYF.

Here the CDR3 DNA reads TGTGCCAGCACCGGGACACGCGACTCCTACGAGCAGTACGTC. It translates to CASTGTRDSYEQYV. The V gene is TRBV28, the J gene TRBJ2-7; D possibly corresponds to TRBD1 (6 bases). The CDR3 runs to 14 residues. The germline CDR1 and CDR2 sequences are MDHEN and SYDVKM. Deletions cut 7 bases from V and 0 bases from J, with 13 bases between.

The V and J genes are TRBV7-9 and TRBJ2-7; TRBD1 might be the D (6 bases). Germline CDR1 reads SEHNR; CDR2 reads FQNEAQ (reference sequence). The CDR3 is 11 amino acids. Trimming stripped 7 bases from V and 6 bases from J, with 10 bases between. CDR3 bases: TGTGCCAGCACACAAGGGGGCGAGCAGTACTTC. As protein: CASTQGGEQYF. Complete variable domain (other parts from reference TRBV7-9 and TRBJ2-7): DTGVSQNPRHKITKRGQNVTFRCDPISEHNRLYWYRQTLGQGPEFLTYFQNEAQLEKSRLLSDRFSAERPKGSFSTLEIQRTEQGDSAMYLCASTQGGEQYFGPGTRLTVT.

This chain links TRBV15 with TRBJ1-6, with D possibly matching TRBD1 (5 bases). Trimming took off 4 bases at V and 7 bases at J, with 11 bases between the two ends. The V gene's germline CDR1 is LNHNV and CDR2 YYDKDF (reference sequence). The CDR3 runs 14 residues. The CDR3 loop is CATSMSGRNSPLHF. The CDR3 DNA follows: TGTGCCACCAGCATGTCAGGGAGGAATTCACCCCTCCACTTT.